A selection of T cell receptor beta chains follows, all from one sample in a study of CD4+ T cells in melanoma. The repertoire was sequenced with immunoSEQ multiplex PCR; TCRdb's copy has only in-frame clones and lacks some. The sample holds roughly 120,000 clones, around 92% seen once. Sequences were obtained from peripheral blood. The receptors derive from a human donor with melanoma. Both conserved end residues are part of each CDR3. The D gene is left open where the match is weak. Clone size is given for some rows only: seen once, a few or many times, or a class if the clone is expanded.

d_gene	abundance	v_gene	j_gene	CDR3aa	CDR3nt
TRBD2	NA	TRBV7-9	TRBJ2-2	CASSLAKAGGPYSTGELFF	TGTGCCAGCAGCTTAGCGAAAGCGGGGGGGCCTTATAGTACCGGGGAGCTGTTTTTT
NA	NA	TRBV29-1	TRBJ2-7	CSVEQSDEQYF	TGCAGCGTTGAACAGTCGGACGAGCAGTACTTC
NA	NA	TRBV9	TRBJ1-1	CASSFQLNTEAFF	TGTGCCAGCAGCTTCCAGTTGAACACTGAAGCTTTCTTT
TRBD2	NA	TRBV7-2	TRBJ2-1	CASSSFGGSSYNEQFF	TGTGCCAGCAGCTCCTTTGGCGGGAGCTCCTACAATGAGCAGTTCTTC
NA	NA	TRBV18	TRBJ1-5	CASSPGHEGFIWQPQHF	TGTGCCAGCTCACCAGGGCATGAAGGGTTCATCTGGCAGCCCCAGCATTTT
NA	once	TRBV25-1	TRBJ1-5	CASSAAGYSNQPQHF	TGTGCCAGCAGTGCCGCAGGGTATAGCAATCAGCCCCAGCATTTT
TRBD2	NA	TRBV7-9	TRBJ2-7	CASSRTSVSYEQYF	TGTGCCAGCTCCAGGACTAGCGTCTCCTACGAGCAGTACTTC
NA	NA	TRBV30	TRBJ1-1	CAWTGWNTEAFF	TGTGCCTGGACAGGGTGGAACACTGAAGCTTTCTTT
TRBD1	NA	TRBV9	TRBJ2-2	CASSVTGANTGELFF	TGTGCCAGCAGCGTCACAGGGGCGAACACCGGGGAGCTGTTTTTT
TRBD1	NA	TRBV7-8	TRBJ2-4	CASSLGGQSSLAKNIQYF	TGTGCCAGCAGCTTAGGGGGACAGTCCTCTCTAGCCAAAAACATTCAGTACTTC
TRBD2	NA	TRBV28	TRBJ2-5	CASGVTSGNRETQYF	TGTGCCAGCGGGGTGACTAGCGGGAACCGAGAGACCCAGTACTTC
TRBD1	NA	TRBV18	TRBJ1-1	CASSSGQGGWGTEAFF	TGTGCCAGCTCATCGGGACAGGGAGGATGGGGCACTGAAGCTTTCTTT
TRBD1	NA	TRBV5-1	TRBJ2-1	CASSLGTGLGEQFF	TGCGCCAGCAGCTTGGGGACAGGGTTAGGTGAGCAGTTCTTC
NA	NA	TRBV9	TRBJ2-2	CASSVVGGTNTGELFF	TGTGCCAGCAGCGTAGTTGGGGGAACGAACACCGGGGAGCTGTTTTTT
NA	once	TRBV9	TRBJ1-2	CASSVVTDLGPRTF	TGTGCCAGCAGCGTAGTAACCGATCTTGGACCTAGAACCTTC
NA	NA	TRBV5-1	TRBJ2-7	CASSLGAPEGQYF	TGCGCCAGCAGCTTGGGGGCCCCCGAGGGGCAGTACTTC
TRBD1	NA	TRBV9	TRBJ1-2	CASSVATLGQGASYGYTF	TGTGCCAGCAGCGTAGCTACATTAGGACAGGGGGCCAGCTATGGCTACACCTTC
NA	NA	TRBV5-3	TRBJ2-5	CARSSGEETQYF	TGTGCCAGAAGCTCAGGGGAAGAGACCCAGTACTTC
TRBD2	NA	TRBV5-1	TRBJ2-2	CASRLTSGNTGELFF	TGCGCCAGCCGCCTCACTAGCGGGAACACCGGGGAGCTGTTTTTT
NA	NA	TRBV5-1	TRBJ2-7	CASSLVRRSYEQYF	TGCGCCAGCAGCTTAGTTCGGAGATCCTACGAGCAGTACTTC